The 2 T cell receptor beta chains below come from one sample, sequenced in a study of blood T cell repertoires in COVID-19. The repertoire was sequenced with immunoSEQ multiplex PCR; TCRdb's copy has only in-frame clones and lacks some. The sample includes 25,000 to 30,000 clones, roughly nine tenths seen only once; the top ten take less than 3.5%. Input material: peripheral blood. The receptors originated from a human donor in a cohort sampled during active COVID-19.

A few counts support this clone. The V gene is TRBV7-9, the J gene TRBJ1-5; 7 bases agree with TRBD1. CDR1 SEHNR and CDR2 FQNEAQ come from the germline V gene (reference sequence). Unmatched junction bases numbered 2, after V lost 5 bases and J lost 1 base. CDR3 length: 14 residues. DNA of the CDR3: TGTGCCAGCAGCCAACAGGGGAGCAATCAGCCCCAGCATTTT. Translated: CASSQQGSNQPQHF.

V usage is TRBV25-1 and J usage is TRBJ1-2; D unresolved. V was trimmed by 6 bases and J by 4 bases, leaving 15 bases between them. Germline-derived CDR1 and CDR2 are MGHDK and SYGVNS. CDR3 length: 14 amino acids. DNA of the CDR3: TGTGCCAGCAGCACCGAGGGCCTCACCTATGGCTACACCTTC. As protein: CASSTEGLTYGYTF.